A selection of T cell receptor beta chains follows, all from one sample in a study of T cell changes during pregnancy in multiple sclerosis. Assay: immunoSEQ multiplex PCR; the TCRdb copy retains only in-frame clones and omits some. Among 25,000 to 35,000 clones listed, approximately 89% were seen once. The specimen comprised CD8+ T cells from peripheral blood mononuclear cells, sampled in the first trimester of pregnancy. Receptor source: a female donor with multiple sclerosis, enrolled in a pregnancy study. The CDR3 runs from the conserved cysteine through the conserved F or W. The D gene is left open where the match is weak.

D: TRBD1
length: 15
J: TRBJ1-2
V: TRBV7-2
CDR3: CASSLDSGQTYGYTF
DNA: TGTGCCAGCAGCCTAGACTCGGGACAGACCTATGGCTACACCTTC

D: TRBD2
length: 14
J: TRBJ2-7
V: TRBV12-5
CDR3: CASGLGLAGYEQYF
DNA: TGTGCTAGTGGTTTGGGACTAGCGGGATACGAGCAGTACTTC

D: .
length: 14
J: TRBJ2-1
V: TRBV5-1
CDR3: CATSRGEGPNEQFF
DNA: TGCGCCACCAGCAGGGGGGAGGGACCCAATGAGCAGTTCTTC

D: .
length: 15
J: TRBJ2-1
V: TRBV4-1
CDR3: CASSQGGEYYNEQFF
DNA: TGCGCCAGCAGCCAAGGGGGGGAGTACTACAATGAGCAGTTCTTC

D: .
length: 12
J: TRBJ2-7
V: TRBV7-9
CDR3: CASSLGGTEQYF
DNA: TGTGCCAGCAGCTTAGGCGGGACCGAGCAGTACTTC

D: .
length: 12
J: TRBJ2-5
V: TRBV5-6
CDR3: CASSLGLETQYF
DNA: TGTGCCAGCAGCTTGGGGCTCGAGACCCAGTACTTC

D: .
length: 15
J: TRBJ1-1
V: TRBV5-1
CDR3: CASSSLQGLNTEAFF
DNA: TGCGCCAGCAGCTCGCTACAGGGACTGAACACTGAAGCTTTCTTT

D: TRBD1
length: 17
J: TRBJ2-7
V: TRBV11-3
CDR3: CASSLDSPDRGQYEQYF
DNA: TGTGCCAGCAGCTTAGATTCTCCGGACAGGGGGCAGTACGAGCAGTACTTC

D: .
length: 15
J: TRBJ2-2
V: TRBV14
CDR3: CASSPLAVNTGELFF
DNA: TGTGCCAGCAGCCCTTTAGCGGTCAACACCGGGGAGCTGTTTTTT

D: .
length: 16
J: TRBJ2-1
V: TRBV28
CDR3: CASSFSGVGAYNEQFF
DNA: TGTGCCAGCAGTTTCTCCGGGGTGGGAGCCTACAATGAGCAGTTCTTC

D: .
length: 14
J: TRBJ1-5
V: TRBV27
CDR3: CASSLSGYNQPQHF
DNA: TGTGCCAGCAGTTTGTCGGGGTACAATCAGCCCCAGCATTTT

D: TRBD1
length: 15
J: TRBJ2-1
V: TRBV27
CDR3: CASSFRDRAHNEQFF
DNA: TGTGCCAGCAGTTTCCGGGACAGGGCTCACAATGAGCAGTTCTTC

D: .
length: 15
J: TRBJ2-1
V: TRBV27
CDR3: CASSLGAANYNEQFF
DNA: TGTGCCAGCAGTTTAGGGGCAGCGAACTACAATGAGCAGTTCTTC

D: .
length: 17
J: TRBJ1-4
V: TRBV10-3
CDR3: CAISQDSPDSFNEKLFF
DNA: TGTGCCATCAGCCAGGACAGCCCCGATAGTTTTAATGAAAAACTGTTTTTT

D: .
length: 15
J: TRBJ1-5
V: TRBV2
CDR3: CASSGYRHSNQPQHF
DNA: TGTGCCAGCAGTGGGTACAGGCATAGCAATCAGCCCCAGCATTTT

D: TRBD1
length: 11
J: TRBJ2-7
V: TRBV29-1
CDR3: CSVGQAYEQYF
DNA: TGCAGCGTGGGACAGGCTTACGAGCAGTACTTC